The following is a T cell receptor (beta chain) sequence with its context. Its cognate antigen is unknown. TCRdb reanalysed the RACE reads using MiXCR and keeps one entry per CDR3 protein. The sample shows tens of thousands of distinct CDR3 sequences, about 10% of them seen only once. Documented time point: patch test 1, 2 weeks after DPC sensitization. As for treatment: therapeutic diphenylcyclopropenone sensitization with weekly scalp DPC. The donor pool consisted of alopecia patients aged 18 to 70 years, considered suitable for DPC. Total RNA was isolated from whole blood that had not been fractionated. This CDR3 contains 16 residues. V lost 5 bases and J lost 4; bases outside the gene matches: 10. Per the germline V gene, CDR1 is SGHRS and CDR2 is YFSETQ. The sample belongs to a study of human T cells and chemical hapten exposure. Study observations and caveats: Expanded TCRs clustered into significantly more large CDR3 similarity groups than controls, the analysis revealed.

This TCR came from a man aged 35 to 55 with alopecia areata. Some clones in this sample may be carry-over from other donors' samples. The genes are TRBV5-1 and TRBJ2-1, with 9 nucleotides matching TRBD2. This specimen was whole blood, taken in connection with sensitization to the hapten diphenylcyclopropenone (DPC). DNA of the CDR3: TGCGCCAGCAGTTGGGAAGGGCTAGCGGGATACAATGAGCAGTTCTTC. Protein product: CASSWEGLAGYNEQFF.